The rows below give T cell receptor beta chains drawn from one sample of a study of T cell repertoires in cytomegalovirus infection. Each CDR3 protein gets one entry after TCRdb re-called the reads with MiXCR. The repertoire holds 510,000 or so distinct CDR3 sequences, with 26% as singletons. The sequenced sample was PBMCs. These receptors all come from a human donor in good health (CMV status not recorded). Some clones in this sample may be carry-over from other donors' samples. Each CDR3 is given with its conserved first and last residue. Fields, in order: D gene, V gene, clone size, J gene, CDR3 protein, CDR3 DNA. D genes are given only for firm matches. Clone size is given for some rows only: seen once, a few or many times, or a class if the clone is expanded.

d_call: .; v_call: TRBV10-3; clone_size: few; j_call: TRBJ2-5; cdr3_aa: CAISDAVVQETQYF; cdr3_nt: TGTGCCATCAGTGACGCAGTCGTACAAGAGACCCAGTACTTC
d_call: TRBD1; v_call: TRBV4-3; clone_size: .; j_call: TRBJ1-6; cdr3_aa: CASSRLDREDSPLHF; cdr3_nt: TGCGCCAGCAGCCGCTTGGACAGGGAAGATTCACCCCTCCACTTT
d_call: .; v_call: TRBV4-3; clone_size: .; j_call: TRBJ1-2; cdr3_aa: CASSQGVTRVGGYGYTF; cdr3_nt: TGCGCCAGCAGCCAAGGGGTCACGAGGGTAGGAGGCTATGGCTACACCTTC
d_call: .; v_call: TRBV7-9; clone_size: few; j_call: TRBJ2-1; cdr3_aa: CASSSTRTGPGGEQFF; cdr3_nt: TGTGCCAGCAGCTCTACTAGAACTGGGCCTGGGGGTGAGCAGTTCTTC
d_call: .; v_call: TRBV20-1; clone_size: .; j_call: TRBJ2-1; cdr3_aa: CSASLDGYEQFF; cdr3_nt: TGCAGTGCCTCTCTGGACGGATATGAGCAGTTCTTC
d_call: TRBD1; v_call: TRBV7-9; clone_size: .; j_call: TRBJ2-1; cdr3_aa: CASSRTGTGRSNNEQFF; cdr3_nt: TGTGCCAGCAGCCGAACGGGGACAGGGCGGTCGAACAATGAGCAGTTCTTC
d_call: .; v_call: TRBV20-1; clone_size: .; j_call: TRBJ1-2; cdr3_aa: CSASVAGEDYGYTF; cdr3_nt: TGCAGTGCTAGCGTGGCAGGGGAGGACTATGGCTACACCTTC
d_call: .; v_call: TRBV29-1; clone_size: .; j_call: TRBJ2-7; cdr3_aa: CSVGGYDEQYF; cdr3_nt: TGCAGCGTTGGAGGGTATGACGAGCAGTACTTC
d_call: TRBD1; v_call: TRBV28; clone_size: few; j_call: TRBJ2-1; cdr3_aa: CASRSRDRINF; cdr3_nt: TGTGCCAGCAGGAGCCGGGACAGGATAAACTTC
d_call: .; v_call: TRBV30; clone_size: few; j_call: TRBJ1-1; cdr3_aa: CAFRGDLAWGTEAFF; cdr3_nt: TGTGCCTTTAGAGGGGACCTAGCTTGGGGCACTGAAGCTTTCTTT
d_call: .; v_call: TRBV7-6; clone_size: few; j_call: TRBJ2-6; cdr3_aa: CASSLAGVANVLTF; cdr3_nt: TGTGCCAGCAGCTTAGCGGGAGTCGCCAACGTCCTGACTTTC
d_call: .; v_call: TRBV10-3; clone_size: .; j_call: TRBJ1-5; cdr3_aa: CAISESVAGHQPQHF; cdr3_nt: TGTGCCATCAGTGAGTCGGTGGCAGGGCATCAGCCCCAGCATTTT
d_call: TRBD2; v_call: TRBV14; clone_size: .; j_call: TRBJ2-1; cdr3_aa: CASSQVVGLAGGSYNEQFF; cdr3_nt: TGTGCCAGCAGCCAAGTTGTGGGACTAGCGGGAGGGTCCTACAATGAGCAGTTCTTC
d_call: TRBD2; v_call: TRBV7-2; clone_size: many; j_call: TRBJ2-3; cdr3_aa: CASSLVAGGPVDTQYF; cdr3_nt: TGTGCCAGCAGCTTAGTAGCGGGAGGGCCCGTAGATACGCAGTATTTT
d_call: .; v_call: TRBV12-3/TRBV12-4; clone_size: many; j_call: TRBJ2-1; cdr3_aa: CASSLRNEQFF; cdr3_nt: TGTGCCAGCAGCTTACGAAATGAGCAGTTCTTC
d_call: TRBD2; v_call: TRBV7-2; clone_size: many; j_call: TRBJ2-7; cdr3_aa: CASLAGGTHEQYF; cdr3_nt: TGTGCCAGTCTAGCGGGAGGGACCCACGAGCAGTACTTC
d_call: .; v_call: TRBV12-3/TRBV12-4; clone_size: .; j_call: TRBJ1-6; cdr3_aa: CASSLAQSSPLHF; cdr3_nt: TGTGCCAGCAGTTTGGCACAGAGTTCACCCCTCCACTTT
d_call: .; v_call: TRBV18; clone_size: .; j_call: TRBJ1-1; cdr3_aa: CASSSGASSSTEAFF; cdr3_nt: TGTGCCAGCTCATCGGGGGCCTCGAGTAGCACTGAAGCTTTCTTT
d_call: TRBD2; v_call: TRBV7-2; clone_size: few; j_call: TRBJ2-6; cdr3_aa: CASSLPGLAGDKAGANVLTF; cdr3_nt: TGTGCCAGCAGCTTGCCGGGACTAGCGGGAGATAAGGCTGGGGCCAACGTCCTGACTTTC
d_call: .; v_call: TRBV5-1; clone_size: .; j_call: TRBJ1-1; cdr3_aa: CASSLEGKLSNEAFF; cdr3_nt: TGCGCCAGCAGCTTGGAGGGAAAGTTGTCAAATGAAGCTTTCTTT
d_call: .; v_call: TRBV7-9; clone_size: many; j_call: TRBJ1-3; cdr3_aa: CASSSASGARNTIYF; cdr3_nt: TGTGCCAGCAGCTCAGCGTCCGGGGCCAGAAACACCATATATTTT
d_call: .; v_call: TRBV7-3; clone_size: .; j_call: TRBJ2-3; cdr3_aa: CASSLNQNGDTQYF; cdr3_nt: TGTGCCAGCAGCTTAAACCAGAACGGAGATACGCAGTATTTT
d_call: TRBD1; v_call: TRBV7-9; clone_size: many; j_call: TRBJ1-2; cdr3_aa: CASSIRDRRDGYTF; cdr3_nt: TGTGCCAGCAGCATCCGGGACAGGCGCGACGGCTACACCTTC
d_call: .; v_call: TRBV7-9; clone_size: .; j_call: TRBJ2-3; cdr3_aa: CASSFLRRDPDTQYF; cdr3_nt: TGTGCCAGCAGCTTCTTACGGCGGGACCCAGATACGCAGTATTTT
d_call: .; v_call: TRBV11-2; clone_size: many; j_call: TRBJ1-1; cdr3_aa: CASSPREMSTEAFF; cdr3_nt: TGTGCCAGCAGTCCCAGGGAGATGTCCACTGAAGCTTTCTTT
d_call: TRBD2; v_call: TRBV7-8; clone_size: many; j_call: TRBJ2-7; cdr3_aa: CASRRTSGSYEQYF; cdr3_nt: TGTGCCAGCAGACGGACTAGCGGGAGCTACGAGCAGTACTTC
d_call: .; v_call: TRBV5-1; clone_size: .; j_call: TRBJ1-2; cdr3_aa: CASSLEGNRAHGYTF; cdr3_nt: TGCGCCAGCAGCTTGGAGGGGAACAGGGCCCATGGCTACACCTTC
d_call: .; v_call: TRBV7-2; clone_size: many; j_call: TRBJ2-7; cdr3_aa: CASSTGVYEQYF; cdr3_nt: TGTGCCAGCAGCACGGGAGTCTACGAGCAGTACTTC
d_call: .; v_call: TRBV10-3; clone_size: .; j_call: TRBJ2-7; cdr3_aa: CAISESTGTVYEQYF; cdr3_nt: TGTGCCATCAGTGAGTCGACTGGGACTGTTTACGAGCAGTACTTC
d_call: .; v_call: TRBV27; clone_size: few; j_call: TRBJ2-7; cdr3_aa: CASSLLGRDNYEQYF; cdr3_nt: TGTGCCAGCAGTTTATTGGGGCGGGATAACTACGAGCAGTACTTC